This T cell receptor (beta chain) was captured by sequencing in a study of OX40 agonist ivuxolimab in advanced cancers. Study summary: Checkpoint inhibitors had been given previously to over 30% of patients.

Assay used: immunoSEQ multiplex PCR; TCRdb lists only in-frame clones, some missing. The sample includes about 28,000 clones, around four fifths of them seen just once. Per the germline V gene, CDR1 is SGDLS and CDR2 is YYNGEE. With 0 bases removed from V and 2 bases from J, the gap between germline ends came to 10 bases. CDR3 length: 15 amino acids. The V and J genes are TRBV9 and TRBJ2-3, with D maybe TRBD2 (6 bases). Sequences were derived from CD4+ or CD8+ T cells sorted from blood, sampled in a trial of the OX40 agonist ivuxolimab. The receptor's source is an adult with an advanced solid tumor such as melanoma, head and neck, liver or kidney cancer. CDR3 protein: CASSVDGSPTDTQYF. For the CDR3, the DNA is TGTGCCAGCAGCGTAGACGGGAGCCCCACAGATACGCAGTATTTT.